Listed here are 12 T cell receptor beta chains from one sample, sequenced in a study of cytomegalovirus exposure and HLA in healthy donors. PCR used 60 Vbeta primers and 13 Jbeta primers. Clones were read by immunoSEQ multiplex PCR, and TCRdb kept only the in-frame ones, dropping some. The table includes 100,000 to 150,000 clones, over 70% detected once. Sequencing used PBMCs. These receptors were obtained from a female donor in good health and CMV-seronegative.

In its sample, this clone was seen once. Germline is not matched at one junction end, which may reflect a read error. This chain uses TRBV5-1 with TRBJ2-6, with a tentative D call TRBD1 (5 bases). Germline V gene sequence: CDR1 SGHRS, CDR2 YFSETQ. The CDR3 spans 16 residues. The CDR3 is CASSETRLSGANGLTF. The CDR3 nucleotides are TGCGCCAGCAGTGAGACAAGGCTCTCTGGGGCCAACGGCCTGACTTTC.

The chain couples TRBV5-1 to TRBJ2-1; 8 nucleotides align to TRBD2. This CDR3 comprises 14 residues. Germline CDR1 SGHRS, CDR2 YFSETQ. Germline trimming cut 0 bases from V and 10 bases from J; bases unmatched to any gene: 6. In DNA form, the CDR3 reads TGCGCCAGCAGCTTGGCGGGGGGGCCAAAAGAGCAGTTCTTC. It translates to CASSLAGGPKEQFF.

With regard to this clone: At one of its ends the junction is not consistent with the germline gene, which may arise from a read error. Other DNA variants within this sample encode the same CDR3. J is TRBJ1-1 and V is TRBV7-2; unclear D gene. The CDR3 contains 18 residues. Germline CDR1 reads SGHTA; CDR2 reads FQGNSA. CDR3 protein: CASSFTPEVPESNTEAFF. CDR3 in DNA: TGCGCCAGCAGCTTTACCCCGGAGGTCCCCGAATCGAACACTGAAGCTTTCTTT.

The J gene is TRBJ2-7, the V gene TRBV6-1, with D possibly TRBD1 on 5 matching bases. V lost 6 bases to trimming and J lost 5 bases, with 17 bases between them. This CDR3 region has 14 residues. Germline loops: CDR1 MNHNS, CDR2 SASEGT. CDR3 protein: CASRGISRGHEQYF. CDR3 coding DNA: TGTGCCAGCAGGGGGATCTCTAGGGGCCACGAGCAGTACTTC.

This clone was observed a few times. The genes are TRBV28 and TRBJ2-5, with 7 bases matching TRBD1. CDR1 is MDHEN, CDR2 SYDVKM, per germline. Losses at the gene ends were 5 bases for V and 5 bases for J; bases not matched to a gene: 8. The CDR3 is 14 amino acids. For the CDR3, the DNA is TGTGCCAGCAGTGTGACTGACAGGGCTGAGACCCAGTACTTC. Protein product: CASSVTDRAETQYF.

The chain carries TRBV15 and TRBJ1-3; D remains unclear. The CDR3 contains 16 residues. Germline V gives CDR1 LNHNV, CDR2 YYDKDF (reference sequence). The V end lost 3 bases, the J end lost 0 bases, and 12 bases lay between the germline ends. CDR3 bases: TGTGCCACCAGCAGGGAGGCACCGCGCTCTGGAAACACCATATATTTT. Protein: CATSREAPRSGNTIYF.

The chain links TRBV19 to TRBJ2-2; 9 bases are shared with TRBD1. The CDR3 contains 15 residues. J lost 4 bases, V lost 9 bases, and 9 bases had no gene match. From germline, CDR1 is LNHDA and CDR2 SQIVND (reference sequence). Here the CDR3 reads CASTRDRETTGELFF. The CDR3 DNA is TGTGCCAGCACCCGGGACAGGGAAACCACCGGGGAGCTGTTTTTT.

This clone was seen just once. The chain uses TRBV27 and TRBJ2-3; 11 nucleotides align to TRBD2. Germline V gives CDR1 MNHEY, CDR2 SMNVEV (reference sequence). The length of the CDR3 is 14 residues. Trimming took 5 bases from V and 3 from J; bases not matched to a gene: 1. The DNA for the CDR3 is TGTGCCAGCAGTGGGACTAGCGGAACAGATACGCAGTATTTT. It specifies CASSGTSGTDTQYF.

The chain combines TRBV5-4 with TRBJ2-5; TRBD2 is a possible D gene (6 bases). The J call is uncertain, as TRBJ2-7 better fits the DNA end. The CDR3 sequence is 13 residues long. Per germline, CDR1 SGHNT and CDR2 YYREEE (reference sequence). The CDR3 reads CASSLAGSYEQYF. As DNA, the CDR3 is TGTGCCAGCAGCTTAGCGGGCTCCTACGAGCAGTACTTC.

The V and J genes are TRBV4-1 and TRBJ2-5; 12 bases line up with TRBD2. Germline V gives CDR1 MGHRA, CDR2 YSYEKL. J lost 5 bases, V lost 5 bases, and 9 bases had no gene match. This CDR3 comprises 16 residues. DNA for the CDR3: TGCGCCAGCAGCTTGACTAGCGGGGGCGGCGGTGAGACCCAGTACTTC. Amino acid sequence: CASSLTSGGGGETQYF.

The chain is built from TRBV2 and TRBJ2-1; the match to TRBD2 covers 11 bases. Germline values: CDR1 SNHLY, CDR2 FYNNEI. The trim removed 9 bases at V and 11 bases at J, leaving 9 bases unmatched. This CDR3 has 13 amino acids. In DNA, the CDR3 is TGTGCCAGTAGACTAGCGGGGTGGAAACAGCAGTTCTTC. Translation: CASRLAGWKQQFF.

This chain connects TRBV11-2 to TRBJ2-5, with TRBD1 matching over 7 bases. The CDR3 covers 13 residues. Germline CDR1 is SGHAT and CDR2 is FQNNGV. V lost 6 bases to trimming and J lost 5 bases; unmatched junction nucleotides: 6. Here the CDR3 reads CASREDRRETQYF. Here the CDR3 DNA reads TGTGCCAGCAGAGAGGACAGGCGCGAGACCCAGTACTTC.